Listed below are T cell receptor beta chains from one sample, sequenced in a study of T cell responses to AZD1222 COVID-19 vaccine. The assay was immunoSEQ multiplex PCR, and TCRdb's table has in-frame clones only and misses some. The sample holds over 110,000 clones, roughly 90% seen once. Sequenced material: peripheral blood, taken 28 days after the second AZD1222 dose. These receptors were taken from an adult who received the AZD1222 COVID-19 vaccine. Both conserved end residues are part of each CDR3. A D gene is named only where the DNA matches it firmly. Not every row has a clone size; where given, it reads once, few, many or a size class.

>-|-|TRBV27|TRBJ1-6
TGTGCCAGCAGGGGGCACGGCGCCTATAATTCACCCCTCCACTTT
CASRGHGAYNSPLHF
>-|-|TRBV11-1|TRBJ2-1
TGTGCCAGCCTCGGGAAGGAGGTCAATGAGCAGTTCTTC
CASLGKEVNEQFF
>-|-|TRBV27|TRBJ1-6
TGTGCCAGCAGTCTGAGGGAGTATAATTCACCCCTCCACTTT
CASSLREYNSPLHF
>TRBD2|-|TRBV6-5|TRBJ2-1
TGTGCCAGCAGCGCAACTAGCGGGGGATACAATGAGCAGTTCTTC
CASSATSGGYNEQFF
>-|-|TRBV9|TRBJ1-5
TGTGCCAGCAGCGCCTCGGGGGGCCAGCCCCAGCATTTT
CASSASGGQPQHF
>-|once|TRBV3-1/TRBV3-2|TRBJ1-1
TGTGCCAGCAGCCAACCCGGCAGGTCCCCAATGAACACTGAAGCTTTCTTT
CASSQPGRSPMNTEAFF
>-|-|TRBV12-3/TRBV12-4|TRBJ1-2
TGTGCCAGCAGTTTAGAAGGTCATGGCTACACCTTC
CASSLEGHGYTF
>TRBD1|-|TRBV4-1|TRBJ2-7
TGCGCCAGCAGCCAAGTTGCGGGACAGGGTGTTTACGAGCAGTACTTC
CASSQVAGQGVYEQYF
>-|-|TRBV14|TRBJ1-2
TGTGCCAGCAGCCGCTCAGGGGTTAACTATGGCTACACCTTC
CASSRSGVNYGYTF
>TRBD1|-|TRBV27|TRBJ2-3
TGTGCCAGCAGTTACACAGGGGGCAGGGATACGCAGTATTTT
CASSYTGGRDTQYF
>TRBD2|-|TRBV11-2|TRBJ2-3
TGTGCCAGCAGCTTAGAACTAGCGGGTTCCTATACGCAGTATTTT
CASSLELAGSYTQYF
>TRBD1|-|TRBV2|TRBJ1-2
TGTGCCAGCACCCAACTCCGGACAGGGGGGGATGGCTACACCTTC
CASTQLRTGGDGYTF
>-|-|TRBV7-2|TRBJ2-7
TGTGCCAGCAGCGATAAGGGGGGCAGCTACGAGCAGTACTTC
CASSDKGGSYEQYF
>-|-|TRBV28|TRBJ1-1
TGTGCCAGCAGCCGAAATAAGAACACTGAAGCTTTCTTT
CASSRNKNTEAFF
>-|-|TRBV14|TRBJ1-2
TGTGCCAGCAGCCAAGTCAGGGTGGGCGGCTACACCTTC
CASSQVRVGGYTF
>-|few|TRBV7-8|TRBJ2-1
TGTGCCAGCAGCTTAAACGGAAATGAGCAGTTCTTC
CASSLNGNEQFF